These T cell receptor beta chains were read from a single sample in a study of blood T cell repertoires in COVID-19. Profiled with immunoSEQ multiplex PCR; TCRdb holds only in-frame clones, not every one. The table records approximately 270,000 clones, roughly 90% of them present only once. Sequenced material: peripheral blood. Receptors were obtained from a man younger than 40 with acute or convalescent COVID-19. CDR3s include the opening cysteine and the closing phenylalanine or tryptophan. D genes are given only for firm matches. Part of the rows lack a size; the others show once, few, many or a class for expanded clones.

j_gene	abundance	v_gene	d_gene	CDR3aa	CDR3nt
TRBJ1-1	few	TRBV7-9	.	CASSSSSGVNTEAFF	TGTGCCAGCAGCTCGAGCTCGGGGGTGAACACTGAAGCTTTCTTT
TRBJ1-2	.	TRBV19	TRBD1	CASSLRGDRAGYGYTF	TGTGCCAGTAGTCTCAGGGGGGACAGGGCTGGCTATGGCTACACCTTC
TRBJ1-1	few	TRBV9	.	CASSVARELNTEAFF	TGTGCCAGCAGCGTAGCTAGGGAGTTGAACACTGAAGCTTTCTTT
TRBJ2-1	once	TRBV2	TRBD1	CARETGGAYNEQFF	TGTGCCAGAGAGACAGGGGGCGCATACAATGAGCAGTTCTTC
TRBJ2-7	.	TRBV28	TRBD2	CASSLGRTSASYEQYF	TGTGCCAGCAGTTTAGGAAGGACTAGCGCTTCCTACGAGCAGTACTTC
TRBJ2-1	.	TRBV7-9	.	CASSLRNEQFF	TGTGCCAGCAGCTTACGCAATGAGCAGTTCTTC
TRBJ2-3	.	TRBV5-1	.	CASSLDSRGRSDTQYF	TGCGCCAGCAGCTTGGATTCTCGTGGGAGATCAGATACGCAGTATTTT
TRBJ1-2	.	TRBV5-1	TRBD1	CASSLDGTGVKGSGYTF	TGCGCCAGCAGCTTGGATGGGACAGGGGTCAAAGGGAGTGGCTACACCTTC
TRBJ2-7	.	TRBV7-6	TRBD1	CASSSWTGKSYEQYF	TGTGCCAGCAGCTCGTGGACAGGAAAGAGCTACGAGCAGTACTTC
TRBJ1-3	.	TRBV7-2	.	CASSPASQEGGNTIYF	TGTGCCAGCAGCCCCGCGTCTCAAGAGGGAGGAAACACCATATATTTT
TRBJ2-3	.	TRBV20-1	TRBD2	CSAQREDLYF	TGCAGTGCTCAGCGGGAAGACTTGTATTTT
TRBJ2-5	.	TRBV5-1	TRBD2	CASSLSQRGAGETQYF	TGCGCCAGCAGCTTGTCCCAGCGGGGGGCCGGGGAGACCCAGTACTTC
TRBJ1-5	.	TRBV2	TRBD1	CASSQGQGASQPQHF	TGTGCCAGCAGTCAGGGACAGGGGGCTAGCCAGCCCCAGCATTTT
TRBJ2-7	once	TRBV5-1	TRBD1	CASFLMGQGGTYEQYF	TGCGCCAGTTTTTTAATGGGACAGGGGGGGACCTACGAGCAGTACTTC
TRBJ2-3	.	TRBV7-3	TRBD1	CASSQDRLTDTQYF	TGTGCCAGCAGCCAGGACAGGCTGACAGATACGCAGTATTTT
TRBJ2-2	once	TRBV6-4	TRBD1	CASSDSTGGIGELFF	TGTGCCAGCAGTGACTCAACAGGGGGCATCGGGGAGCTGTTTTTT
TRBJ1-1	.	TRBV28	TRBD1	CASSLLPGQGDTEAFF	TGTGCCAGCAGTCTGCTACCGGGACAGGGAGACACTGAAGCTTTCTTT
TRBJ2-7	.	TRBV15	TRBD2	CATSRDVVAGGPYEQYF	TGTGCCACCAGCAGAGATGTGGTAGCGGGAGGGCCCTACGAGCAGTACTTC
TRBJ1-4	.	TRBV7-8	TRBD1	CASSLRQGGIEKLFF	TGTGCCAGCAGCCTTCGACAGGGGGGTATTGAAAAACTGTTTTTT
TRBJ2-2	.	TRBV27	.	CASSLGGGSGELFF	TGTGCCAGCAGTTTAGGTGGGGGGAGCGGGGAGCTGTTTTTT
TRBJ1-6	few	TRBV28	.	CASSPQDSPLHF	TGTGCCAGCAGTCCACAGGATTCACCCCTCCACTTT
TRBJ2-3	.	TRBV18	TRBD2	CASSTAGGPDTQYF	TGTGCCAGCTCCACGGCGGGGGGGCCAGATACGCAGTATTTT
TRBJ2-1	.	TRBV28	TRBD2	CASSKTSGSYEQFF	TGTGCCAGCAGTAAAACTAGCGGGAGCTATGAGCAGTTCTTC
TRBJ1-6	.	TRBV5-1	.	CASSFGEMNNSPLHF	TGCGCCAGCAGCTTCGGGGAAATGAATAATTCACCCCTCCACTTT
TRBJ2-3	.	TRBV3-1/TRBV3-2	TRBD2	CASSQAGAGGYTDTQYF	TGTGCCAGCAGCCAAGCAGGAGCGGGAGGTTACACAGATACGCAGTATTTT
TRBJ2-1	.	TRBV5-8	TRBD2	CASSLVWGLAGGGNEQFF	TGTGCCAGCAGCTTGGTGTGGGGACTAGCGGGAGGCGGCAATGAGCAGTTCTTC
TRBJ2-5	.	TRBV4-1	TRBD1	CASSQEFGQGAATQYF	TGCGCCAGCAGCCAAGAGTTCGGGCAGGGGGCGGCGACCCAGTACTTC
TRBJ1-2	once	TRBV30	.	CAWSLGRRSYTF	TGTGCCTGGAGCCTCGGGAGACGGAGCTACACCTTC
TRBJ1-1	.	TRBV19	TRBD1	CASSIRGTAYTEAFF	TGTGCCAGTAGTATACGGGGGACAGCCTACACTGAAGCTTTCTTT
TRBJ1-2	.	TRBV6-5	TRBD1	CASTSTGTYGYTF	TGTGCCAGCACTTCGACAGGGACCTATGGCTACACCTTC
TRBJ2-1	few	TRBV11-2	TRBD2	CASSPLGLAGDNEQFF	TGTGCCAGCAGCCCCCTGGGACTAGCGGGGGACAATGAGCAGTTCTTC
TRBJ2-2	.	TRBV3-1/TRBV3-2	.	CASRPRGNTGELFF	TGTGCCAGCAGACCCAGGGGTAACACCGGGGAGCTGTTTTTT
TRBJ2-4	.	TRBV10-3	.	CAISATNLAKNIQYF	TGTGCCATCAGTGCTACGAATCTCGCCAAAAACATTCAGTACTTC
TRBJ1-3	.	TRBV7-9	.	CASSSLYPQGNTIYF	TGTGCCAGCAGCTCCCTTTACCCACAAGGAAACACCATATATTTT
TRBJ1-4	.	TRBV28	.	CASSLPRGGWNEKLFF	TGTGCCAGCAGCCTCCCGCGCGGGGGGTGGAATGAAAAACTGTTTTTT
TRBJ2-5	.	TRBV5-1	.	CASSQGGETQYF	TGCGCCAGCTCTCAGGGAGGAGAGACCCAGTACTTC
TRBJ2-7	.	TRBV15	.	CATSRVRGPNYEQYF	TGTGCCACCAGCAGAGTAAGGGGTCCCAACTACGAGCAGTACTTC
TRBJ2-1	.	TRBV18	TRBD2	CASSPPAFARTRSYNEQFF	TGTGCCAGCTCACCCCCCGCGTTCGCCAGGACTAGGTCCTACAATGAGCAGTTCTTC
TRBJ2-2	.	TRBV6-5	.	CASRTGIRSGELFF	TGTGCCAGCAGGACAGGCATACGGTCCGGGGAGCTGTTTTTT
TRBJ1-2	.	TRBV28	.	CASSHRDYGYTF	TGTGCCAGCAGCCACAGGGATTATGGCTACACCTTC
TRBJ1-4	.	TRBV13	.	CASSLAWAATNEKLFF	TGTGCCAGCAGCCTCGCGTGGGCCGCAACTAATGAAAAACTGTTTTTT
TRBJ2-3	.	TRBV7-3	.	CASSLTGPPDTQYF	TGTGCCAGCAGCTTAACTGGCCCGCCAGATACGCAGTATTTT
TRBJ1-6	few	TRBV11-1	.	CASSRNQGTAPLHF	TGTGCCAGCAGCCGTAATCAGGGGACGGCACCCCTCCACTTT
TRBJ2-4	.	TRBV19	.	CASSASEGGRNIQYF	TGTGCCAGTAGTGCGTCTGAGGGTGGGAGAAACATTCAGTACTTC
TRBJ1-2	few	TRBV13	TRBD1	CASSPGQGNGYTF	TGTGCCAGCAGCCCCGGACAGGGAAATGGCTACACCTTC
TRBJ2-1	.	TRBV28	.	CASSLPTGVGHNEQFF	TGTGCCAGCAGTTTACCAACAGGTGTGGGGCACAATGAGCAGTTCTTC
TRBJ1-6	few	TRBV30	.	CAWTRGWTANSPLHF	TGTGCCTGGACCAGGGGCTGGACCGCGAATTCACCCCTCCACTTT
TRBJ2-2	.	TRBV28	TRBD1	CASRGQGLAGELFF	TGTGCCAGCAGAGGACAGGGGCTTGCCGGGGAGCTGTTTTTT
TRBJ1-2	once	TRBV18	.	CASSPPADYGYTF	TGTGCCAGCTCACCACCGGCGGACTATGGCTACACCTTC
TRBJ2-3	.	TRBV27	TRBD2	CASVRSGGGDTQYF	TGTGCCAGCGTTCGTTCGGGGGGAGGGGATACGCAGTATTTT
TRBJ2-2	once	TRBV5-1	.	CASRPQGGDTGELFF	TGCGCCAGCAGACCGCAGGGAGGCGACACCGGGGAGCTGTTTTTT
TRBJ2-2	.	TRBV28	TRBD2	CASIPGLAMAGELFF	TGTGCCAGCATCCCAGGACTAGCGATGGCCGGGGAGCTGTTTTTT
TRBJ2-2	.	TRBV7-3	.	CASSLAGAGNTGELFF	TGTGCCAGCAGTTTGGCAGGGGCCGGGAACACCGGGGAGCTGTTTTTT
TRBJ1-2	.	TRBV28	.	CASSPPVYGYTF	TGTGCCAGCAGTCCTCCAGTCTATGGCTACACCTTC
TRBJ2-1	.	TRBV19	.	CASSIDSFNEQFF	TGTGCCAGTAGTATAGATAGTTTCAATGAGCAGTTCTTC
TRBJ1-6	.	TRBV19	TRBD1	CASSTGTAEGSPLHF	TGTGCCAGTAGTACCGGGACAGCGGAAGGCTCACCCCTCCACTTT
TRBJ2-7	.	TRBV6-6	.	CASSYPTEFSYEQYF	TGTGCCAGCAGTTACCCCACAGAGTTCTCCTACGAGCAGTACTTC
TRBJ2-5	.	TRBV7-9	TRBD1	CAIRDRGDQETQYF	TGTGCCATCCGGGACAGGGGTGACCAAGAGACCCAGTACTTC
TRBJ1-1	.	TRBV27	.	CASRQQVDTEAFF	TGTGCCAGCAGGCAACAGGTGGACACTGAAGCTTTCTTT
TRBJ2-2	.	TRBV7-9	TRBD1	CASSLTGDTGELFF	TGTGCCAGCAGCTTGACAGGGGACACCGGGGAGCTGTTTTTT